Below, 2 T cell receptor beta chains from the same sample are listed, as sequenced in a study of T cell responses to AZD1222 COVID-19 vaccine. Assay: immunoSEQ multiplex PCR; the TCRdb copy retains only in-frame clones and omits some. The sample has about 120,000 clones, roughly 87% seen once. The sample here was peripheral blood, taken on day 0 of AZD1222 vaccination. The receptors come from an adult in good health.

The CDR3 sequence: CASGFPKVWGKNTEAFF. CDR3 bases: TGTGCCAGCGGATTCCCTAAGGTTTGGGGCAAGAACACTGAAGCTTTCTTT. The gene calls are TRBV21-1 and TRBJ1-1; the table's D call, TRBD1, was not checked against the DNA. TRBV21-1 is shown as a pseudogene. This CDR3 contains 17 residues.

The chain links TRBV3-1 (or the pseudogene TRBV3-2) to TRBJ1-3; D is ambiguous. CDR3 length: 16 amino acids. The germline gives CDR1 LGHDT, CDR2 YNNKEL (reference sequence). V lost 0 bases to trimming and J lost 4 bases, with 13 bases between them. The CDR3 loop is CASSQDRPGLGNTIYF. In nucleotides, the CDR3 is TGTGCCAGCAGCCAAGATCGTCCGGGTCTGGGAAACACCATATATTTT.